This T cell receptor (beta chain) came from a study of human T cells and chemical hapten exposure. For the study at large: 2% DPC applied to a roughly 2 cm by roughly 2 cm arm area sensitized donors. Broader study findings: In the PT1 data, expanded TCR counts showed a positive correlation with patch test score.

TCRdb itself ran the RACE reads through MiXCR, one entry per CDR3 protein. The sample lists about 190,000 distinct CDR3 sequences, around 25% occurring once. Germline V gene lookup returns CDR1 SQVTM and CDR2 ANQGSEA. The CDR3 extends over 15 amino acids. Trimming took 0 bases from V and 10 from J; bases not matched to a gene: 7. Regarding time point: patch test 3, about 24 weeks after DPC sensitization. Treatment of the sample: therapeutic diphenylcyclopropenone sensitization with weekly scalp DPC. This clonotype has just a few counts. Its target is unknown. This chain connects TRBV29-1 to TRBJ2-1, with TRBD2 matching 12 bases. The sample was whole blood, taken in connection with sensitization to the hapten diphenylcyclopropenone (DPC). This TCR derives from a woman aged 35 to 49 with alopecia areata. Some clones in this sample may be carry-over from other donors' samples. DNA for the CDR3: TGCAGCGTTGAAGATGGAAGACTAGCGGGAGTGGAGCAGTTCTTC. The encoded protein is CSVEDGRLAGVEQFF.